This TCR beta chain was captured in a study of response to subunit inactivated influenza vaccine. Germline V CDR1 and CDR2: SGDLS, YYNGEE. The CDR3 is 15 amino acids. Trimming cost V 0 bases and J 5 bases; bases outside gene matches: 5. Study conclusions and caveats: T cells newly recruited by each seasonal influenza vaccination are few, the authors suggested.

TCRdb passed the RT-PCR reads through MiXCR, listing each CDR3 protein once. Here the sample spans more than 250,000 distinct CDR3 sequences, 21% being singletons. Regarding this clonotype: Its antigen is not known.

This sample comprised PBMCs from blood, obtained approximately 20 months after vaccination. This TCR was recovered from a man between 45 and 75 years old who received an inactivated influenza vaccine. The chain couples TRBV9 to TRBJ2-1; TRBD1 aligns across 7 bases. The CDR3 protein is CASSVEWDRNNEQFF. The CDR3 nucleotides read TGTGCCAGCAGCGTAGAGTGGGACAGAAACAATGAGCAGTTCTTC.